Listed here are 17 T cell receptor beta chains from one sample, sequenced in a study of blood T cell dynamics during melanoma immunotherapy. Measured with immunoSEQ multiplex PCR; TCRdb has only the in-frame clones, and not every one. The sample records 14,000 to 15,000 clones, around nine tenths being singletons. Time point here: week 3, after first cycle of checkpoint inhibitor. This sample comprised blood, obtained from a patient treated with checkpoint blockade. The origin of the receptors is a human donor with melanoma.

This clone came up once. The chain carries TRBV9 and TRBJ2-1; the D gene is possibly TRBD2 (6 bases). CDR3 length equals 15 residues. In germline, CDR1 is SGDLS, CDR2 YYNGEE. V was cut by 0 bases and J by 1 base, with 8 bases left in between. The CDR3 is CASSVEEGSYNEQFF. The CDR3, as DNA: TGTGCCAGCAGCGTAGAGGAGGGTTCCTACAATGAGCAGTTCTTC.

The chain joins TRBV6-5 to TRBJ1-6; 7 positions agree with TRBD1. J gave up 7 bases and V 4 bases, and 7 bases lay outside the gene matches. Per the germline V gene, CDR1 is MNHEY and CDR2 is SVGAGI. The CDR3 covers 15 residues. DNA for the CDR3: TGTGCCAGCAGTTCCTCACAGGGGAGAAATTCACCCCTCCACTTT. Residues: CASSSSQGRNSPLHF.

This chain links TRBV4-3 with TRBJ1-1, with D possibly TRBD1 on 5 matching bases. The CDR3 has 17 amino acids. Germline V gives CDR1 LGHNA, CDR2 YSLEER. V lost 1 base and J 3 bases, leaving 18 bases between the germline ends. The CDR3 nucleotides are TGCGCCAGCAGCCAAGTTATGCCAGGGTCGTCTTACACTGAAGCTTTCTTT. This encodes CASSQVMPGSSYTEAFF.

This clone was seen more than once but under ten times. The chain combines TRBV7-9 with TRBJ2-2; D remains unclear. The CDR3 sequence is 13 residues long. V was shortened by 8 bases and J by 7 bases, with 14 bases between the two germline ends. Germline CDR1 SEHNR, CDR2 FQNEAQ (reference sequence). CDR3 nucleotide sequence: TGTGCCAGCCCCGCCGTGGACGGCGGGGAGCTGTTTTTT. This codes for CASPAVDGGELFF.

The rearrangement uses TRBV13 and TRBJ2-3; 7 bases map to TRBD1. CDR3 length: 16 amino acids. The V segment lost 5 bases and the J segment 3 bases; nucleotides outside the gene matches: 11. CDR1 and CDR2 from the germline V gene are PRHDT and FYEKMQ (reference sequence). The CDR3 sequence: CASSIKQGIGTDTQYF. Written as DNA, the CDR3 is TGTGCCAGCAGCATTAAACAGGGGATTGGTACAGATACGCAGTATTTT.

The J gene is TRBJ2-7, the V gene TRBV28, with D maybe TRBD2 (5 bases). Germline V lookup: CDR1 MDHEN, CDR2 SYDVKM. V lost 3 bases and J lost 0, with 9 bases in between. The CDR3 is 14 amino acids. The CDR3 DNA reads as TGTGCCAGCAGTTTGCAAGGAGGCTCCTACGAGCAGTACTTC. It specifies CASSLQGGSYEQYF.

The CDR3: CAWSVSAFGGIFYEQYF. CDR3 bases: TGTGCCTGGAGTGTATCAGCCTTTGGCGGGATCTTTTACGAGCAGTACTTC. J is TRBJ2-5 and V is TRBV30; D is perhaps TRBD2 (6 bases). With the DNA end fitting TRBJ2-7 better, the J assignment may be wrong. CDR1 GTSNPN and CDR2 SVGIG come from the germline V gene (reference sequence). The CDR3 contains 17 residues.

V gene TRBV7-8 combines with J gene TRBJ2-5; 7 bases are a match to TRBD1. The V segment lost 2 bases and the J segment 5 bases; nucleotides outside the gene matches: 5. The CDR3 extends over 14 amino acids. Germline V CDR1 and CDR2: SGHVS, FQNEAQ. This chain's CDR3 is CASSLTGARETQYF. Written as DNA, the CDR3 is TGTGCCAGCAGCTTAACAGGGGCGCGGGAGACCCAGTACTTC.

The rearrangement joins TRBV11-3 to TRBJ2-5; TRBD1 or TRBD2 may be the D gene (5 bases each). The V end was cut by 1 base, the J end by 0 bases, with 6 bases between. The CDR3 consists of 14 residues. Per the germline V gene, CDR1 is SGHNT and CDR2 is YENEEA. CDR3 residues: CASSLGDHQETQYF. The CDR3 nucleotides read TGTGCCAGCAGCTTAGGGGACCACCAAGAGACCCAGTACTTC.

The V gene is TRBV28, the J gene TRBJ2-7; 7 bases agree with TRBD1. The V gene's germline CDR1 is MDHEN and CDR2 SYDVKM. V dropped 4 bases and J dropped 4; count of bases not matched to a gene: 4. This CDR3 has 13 amino acids. The CDR3 DNA reads TGTGCCAGCAGTTCGGGACAGATATACGAGCAGTACTTC. Its translation is CASSSGQIYEQYF.

The rearrangement links TRBV6-4 to TRBJ2-3, with D maybe TRBD2 (7 bases). V was pared by 4 bases and J by 4 bases, with 15 bases between. The germline V gene has CDR1 MRHNA and CDR2 SNTAGT. The CDR3 spans 15 residues. The CDR3 nucleotides are TGTGCCAGCAGTGCCTTAGGGGGGGGAGCAGATACGCAGTATTTT. Its translation is CASSALGGGADTQYF.

V is TRBV29-1 and J is TRBJ2-1, with D possibly TRBD2 on 5 matching bases. CDR3 length: 14 residues. Germline V gene data show CDR1 as SQVTM and CDR2 as ANQGSEA. The V and J ends lost 4 bases and 0 bases respectively, with 10 bases between them. Written as DNA, the CDR3 is TGCAGCGTTGGGAGGACGACCTCCTACAATGAGCAGTTCTTC. The encoded protein is CSVGRTTSYNEQFF.

This chain joins TRBV28 and TRBJ1-2; D possibly corresponds to TRBD1 (5 bases). The CDR3 extends over 15 amino acids. Germline assignment: CDR1 MDHEN and CDR2 SYDVKM. Deletions cut 5 bases from V and 3 bases from J, with 16 bases between. CDR3 region: CASSRLGTGHYGYTF. CDR3 DNA: TGTGCCAGCAGTCGCCTCGGGACCGGCCACTATGGCTACACCTTC.

The chain joins TRBV7-9 to TRBJ2-7; maybe TRBD2 (6 bases). Trimming pared 4 bases from V and 0 bases from J, leaving 13 bases between. CDR1 and CDR2 (germline): SEHNR, FQNEAQ (reference sequence). CDR3 length: 15 amino acids. CDR3 in DNA: TGTGCCAGCAGCTCGCGGGACGGTACCTCCTACGAGCAGTACTTC. Residues: CASSSRDGTSYEQYF. The entire variable domain, with the rest obtained from reference TRBV7-9 and TRBJ2-7, is as follows: DTGVSQNPRHKITKRGQNVTFRCDPISEHNRLYWYRQTLGQGPEFLTYFQNEAQLEKSRLLSDRFSAERPKGSFSTLEIQRTEQGDSAMYLCASSSRDGTSYEQYFGPGTRLTVT.

This chain connects TRBV4-3 to TRBJ1-6; D perhaps matches TRBD1 (5 bases). The V end was cut by 0 bases, the J end by 9 bases, with 9 bases between. CDR3 size: 14 residues. The germline V gene has CDR1 LGHNA and CDR2 YSLEER. The CDR3 DNA reads as TGCGCCAGCAGCCAAGAAGGTAGGGGTTCACCCCTCCACTTT. Protein sequence: CASSQEGRGSPLHF.

This clone showed up just once. V usage is TRBV7-3 and J usage is TRBJ2-2; D ambiguous. Trimming removed 1 base from V and 4 bases from J, with 10 bases in between. This CDR3 contains 15 residues. Germline-derived CDR1 and CDR2 are SGHTA and FQGTGA. This CDR3 is CASSLMSESTGELFF. In nucleotides, the CDR3 is TGTGCCAGCAGCTTAATGTCAGAAAGCACCGGGGAGCTGTTTTTT.

The rearrangement joins TRBV4-2 to TRBJ2-7; TRBD2 aligns across 13 bases. The V gene end was trimmed by 5 bases and the J gene end by 6 bases; junction bases not matched to a gene: 7. The CDR3 totals 15 residues. Germline V CDR1 and CDR2: LGHNA, YNFKEQ. The CDR3 protein is CASSSGTSGISEQYF. Written as DNA, the CDR3 is TGTGCCAGCAGCTCAGGGACTAGCGGGATATCCGAGCAGTACTTC.